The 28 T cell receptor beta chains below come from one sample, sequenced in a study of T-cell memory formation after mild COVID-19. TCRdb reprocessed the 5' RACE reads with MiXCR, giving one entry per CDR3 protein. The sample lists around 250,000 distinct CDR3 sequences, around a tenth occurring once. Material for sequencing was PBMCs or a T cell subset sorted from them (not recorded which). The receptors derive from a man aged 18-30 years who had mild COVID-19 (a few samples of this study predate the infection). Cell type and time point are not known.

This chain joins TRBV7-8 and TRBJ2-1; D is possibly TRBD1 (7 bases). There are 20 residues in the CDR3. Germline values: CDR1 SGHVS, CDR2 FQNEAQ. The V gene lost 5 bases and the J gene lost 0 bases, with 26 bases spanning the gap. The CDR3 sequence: CASSLTRTAQGGSSYNEQFF. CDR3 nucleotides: TGTGCCAGCAGCCTGACGCGGACAGCGCAGGGGGGAAGCTCCTACAATGAGCAGTTCTTC. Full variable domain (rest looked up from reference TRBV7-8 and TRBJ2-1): GAGVSQSPRYKVAKRGQDVALRCDPISGHVSLFWYQQALGQGPEFLTYFQNEAQLDKSGLPSDRFFAERPEGSVSTLKIQRTQQEDSAVYLCASSLTRTAQGGSSYNEQFFGPGTRLTVL.

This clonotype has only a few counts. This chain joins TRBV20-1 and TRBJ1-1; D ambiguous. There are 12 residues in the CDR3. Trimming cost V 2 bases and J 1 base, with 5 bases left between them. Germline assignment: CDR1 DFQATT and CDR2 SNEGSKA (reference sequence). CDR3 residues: CSARYRNTEAFF. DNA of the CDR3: TGCAGTGCTAGATACAGGAACACTGAAGCTTTCTTT.

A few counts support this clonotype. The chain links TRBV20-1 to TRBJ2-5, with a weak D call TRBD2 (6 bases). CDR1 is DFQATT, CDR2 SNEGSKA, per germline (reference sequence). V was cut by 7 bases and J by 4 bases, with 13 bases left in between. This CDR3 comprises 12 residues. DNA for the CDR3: TGCAGTGTATACGGGGGAGGAGAGACCCAGTACTTC. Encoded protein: CSVYGGGETQYF.

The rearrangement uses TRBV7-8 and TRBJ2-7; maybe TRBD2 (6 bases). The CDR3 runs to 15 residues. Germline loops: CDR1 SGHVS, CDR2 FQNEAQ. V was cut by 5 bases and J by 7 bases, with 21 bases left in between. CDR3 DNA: TGTGCCAGCAGCCCCACGGAGGGCGTATCGCGGGAGCAGTACGTC. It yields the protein CASSPTEGVSREQYV.

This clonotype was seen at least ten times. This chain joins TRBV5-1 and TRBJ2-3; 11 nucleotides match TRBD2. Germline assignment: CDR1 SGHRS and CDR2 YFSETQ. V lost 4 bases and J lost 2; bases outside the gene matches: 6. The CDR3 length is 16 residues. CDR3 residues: CASSPRLAGSTDTQYF. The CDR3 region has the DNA TGCGCCAGCAGCCCCAGACTAGCGGGGTCCACAGATACGCAGTATTTT.

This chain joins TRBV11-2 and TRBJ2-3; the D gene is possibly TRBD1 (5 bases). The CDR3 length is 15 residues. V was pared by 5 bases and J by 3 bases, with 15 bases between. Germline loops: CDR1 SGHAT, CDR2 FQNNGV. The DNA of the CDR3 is TGTGCCAGCAGCCCGCAACAGGCGGCGACAGATACGCAGTATTTT. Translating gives CASSPQQAATDTQYF.

CDR3 amino acids: CAISEGQLYGYTF. The CDR3 DNA sequence: TGTGCCATCAGTGAGGGACAGCTCTATGGCTACACCTTC. J is TRBJ1-2 and V is TRBV10-3, with a possible D match to TRBD1 (6 bases). CDR1 is ENHRY and CDR2 is SYGVKD in the germline V gene. This CDR3 is built from 13 residues. V lost 2 bases and J lost 4, with 8 bases in between.

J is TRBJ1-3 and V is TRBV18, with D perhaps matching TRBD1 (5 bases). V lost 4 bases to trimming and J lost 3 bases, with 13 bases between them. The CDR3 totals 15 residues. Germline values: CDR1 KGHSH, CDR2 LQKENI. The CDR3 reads CASSREQDVGNTIYF. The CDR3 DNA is TGTGCCAGCTCACGCGAACAGGACGTTGGAAACACCATATATTTT.

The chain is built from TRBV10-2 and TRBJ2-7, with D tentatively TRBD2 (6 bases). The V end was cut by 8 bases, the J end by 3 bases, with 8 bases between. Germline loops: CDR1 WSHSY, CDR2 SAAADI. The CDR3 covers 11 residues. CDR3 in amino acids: CASLGGYEQYF. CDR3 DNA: TGCGCCAGCCTCGGGGGCTACGAGCAGTACTTC.

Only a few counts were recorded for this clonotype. The chain's CDR3 is CSADQRIGPKQGSNTEAFF. DNA of the CDR3: TGCAGTGCGGATCAACGAATCGGCCCGAAACAGGGGTCGAACACTGAAGCTTTCTTT. The chain employs TRBV20-1 and TRBJ1-1; 7 nucleotides align to TRBD1. The CDR3 contains 19 residues. The J segment lost 1 base and the V segment lost 6 bases, leaving 23 bases of the junction unmatched. Germline V CDR1 and CDR2: DFQATT, SNEGSKA (reference sequence).

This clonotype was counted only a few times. The CDR3 DNA sequence: TGTGCCACCACCTCCCCCCAGTGGACCGGGGAGCTGTTTTTT. Amino acids: CATTSPQWTGELFF. The genes are TRBV19 and TRBJ2-2; D gene unclear. There are 14 residues in the CDR3. V lost 10 bases and J 5 bases, leaving 17 bases between the germline ends. CDR1 is LNHDA and CDR2 is SQIVND in the germline V gene (reference sequence).

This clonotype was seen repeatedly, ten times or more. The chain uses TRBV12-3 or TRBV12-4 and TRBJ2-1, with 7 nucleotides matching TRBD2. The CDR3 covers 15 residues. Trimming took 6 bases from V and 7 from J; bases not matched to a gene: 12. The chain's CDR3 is CASRAGISPGNEQFF. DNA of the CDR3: TGTGCCAGCAGAGCGGGGATCTCCCCCGGGAATGAGCAGTTCTTC.

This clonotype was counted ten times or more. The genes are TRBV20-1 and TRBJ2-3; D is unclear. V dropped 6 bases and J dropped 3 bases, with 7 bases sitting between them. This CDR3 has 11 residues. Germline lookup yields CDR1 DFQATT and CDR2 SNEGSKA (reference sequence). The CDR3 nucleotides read TGCAGTGCCCGCAGGACAGATACGCAGTATTTT. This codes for CSARRTDTQYF.

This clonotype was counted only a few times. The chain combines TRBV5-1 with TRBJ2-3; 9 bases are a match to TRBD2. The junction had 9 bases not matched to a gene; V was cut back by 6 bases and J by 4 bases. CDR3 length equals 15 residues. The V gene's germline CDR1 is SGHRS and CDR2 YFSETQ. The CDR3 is CASTEAGGISDTQYF. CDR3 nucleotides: TGCGCCAGCACGGAAGCGGGGGGTATTTCAGATACGCAGTATTTT.

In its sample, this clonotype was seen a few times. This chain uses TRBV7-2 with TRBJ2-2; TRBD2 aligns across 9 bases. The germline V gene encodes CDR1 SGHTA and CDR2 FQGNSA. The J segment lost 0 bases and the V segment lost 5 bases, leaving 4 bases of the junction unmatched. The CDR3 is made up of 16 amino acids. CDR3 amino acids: CASSNLAGPNTGELFF. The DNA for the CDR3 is TGTGCCAGCAGCAACCTAGCGGGACCGAACACCGGGGAGCTGTTTTTT.

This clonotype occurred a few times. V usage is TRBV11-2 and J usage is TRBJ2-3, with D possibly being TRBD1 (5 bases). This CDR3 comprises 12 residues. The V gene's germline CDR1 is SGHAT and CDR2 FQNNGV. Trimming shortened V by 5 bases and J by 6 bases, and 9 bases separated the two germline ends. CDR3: CASSPGWDTQYF. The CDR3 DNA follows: TGTGCCAGCAGCCCAGGGTGGGATACGCAGTATTTT. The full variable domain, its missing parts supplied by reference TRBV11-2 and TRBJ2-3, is EAGVAQSPRYKIIEKRQSVAFWCNPISGHATLYWYQQILGQGPKLLIQFQNNGVVDDSQLPKDRFSAERLKGVDSTLKIQPAKLEDSAVYLCASSPGWDTQYFGPGTRLTVL.

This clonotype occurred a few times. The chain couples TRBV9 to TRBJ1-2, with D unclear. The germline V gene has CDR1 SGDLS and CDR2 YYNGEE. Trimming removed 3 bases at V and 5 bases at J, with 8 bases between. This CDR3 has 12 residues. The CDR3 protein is CASSAEQYGYTF. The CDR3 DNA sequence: TGTGCCAGCAGCGCTGAACAGTATGGCTACACCTTC. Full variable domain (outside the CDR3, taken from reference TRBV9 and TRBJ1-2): DSGVTQTPKHLITATGQRVTLRCSPRSGDLSVYWYQQSLDQGLQFLIQYYNGEERAKGNILERFSAQQFPDLHSELNLSSLELGDSALYFCASSAEQYGYTFGSGTRLTVV.

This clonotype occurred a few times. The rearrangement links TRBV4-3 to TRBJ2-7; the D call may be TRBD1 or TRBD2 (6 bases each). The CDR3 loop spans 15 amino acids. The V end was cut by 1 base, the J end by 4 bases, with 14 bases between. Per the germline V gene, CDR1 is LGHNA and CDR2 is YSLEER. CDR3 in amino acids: CASSQGVGGPYEQYF. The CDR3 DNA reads TGCGCCAGCAGCCAAGGAGTCGGGGGCCCATACGAGCAGTACTTC.

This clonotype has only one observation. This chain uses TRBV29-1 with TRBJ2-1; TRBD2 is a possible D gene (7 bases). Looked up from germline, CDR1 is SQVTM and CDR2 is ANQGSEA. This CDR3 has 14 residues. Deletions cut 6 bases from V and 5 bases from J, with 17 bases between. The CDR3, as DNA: TGCAGCGTCCCCATCGGGGGGCGCAACAATGAGCAGTTCTTC. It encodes CSVPIGGRNNEQFF.

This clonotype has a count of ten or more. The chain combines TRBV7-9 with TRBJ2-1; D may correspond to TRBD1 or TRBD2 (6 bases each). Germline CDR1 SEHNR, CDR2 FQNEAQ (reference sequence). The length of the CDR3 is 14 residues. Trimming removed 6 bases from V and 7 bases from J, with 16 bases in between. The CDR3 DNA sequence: TGTGCCAGCAGTATAACGGGGGCAGGGAATGAGCAGTTCTTC. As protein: CASSITGAGNEQFF.

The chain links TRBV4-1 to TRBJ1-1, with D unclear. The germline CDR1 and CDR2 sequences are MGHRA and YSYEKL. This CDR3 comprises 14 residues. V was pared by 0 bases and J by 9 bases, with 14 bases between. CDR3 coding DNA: TGCGCCAGCAGCCAAGAGGCCAGGAAAAATAAAGCTTTCTTT. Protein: CASSQEARKNKAFF.

CDR3 loop: CASSVRGQGDYGYTF. CDR3 sequence (DNA): TGTGCCAGCAGCGTACGAGGACAGGGGGACTATGGCTACACCTTC. V gene TRBV9 combines with J gene TRBJ1-2, with TRBD1 identical over 10 bases. V lost 1 base, J lost 3 bases, and 3 bases stayed unmatched. CDR1 is SGDLS, CDR2 YYNGEE, per germline. This CDR3 is built from 15 residues.

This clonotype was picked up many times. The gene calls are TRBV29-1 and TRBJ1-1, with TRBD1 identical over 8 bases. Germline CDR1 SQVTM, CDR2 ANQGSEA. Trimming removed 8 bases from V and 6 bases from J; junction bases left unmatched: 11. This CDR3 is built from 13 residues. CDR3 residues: CSTWGQGASEAFF. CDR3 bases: TGCAGCACCTGGGGGCAGGGGGCATCTGAAGCTTTCTTT.

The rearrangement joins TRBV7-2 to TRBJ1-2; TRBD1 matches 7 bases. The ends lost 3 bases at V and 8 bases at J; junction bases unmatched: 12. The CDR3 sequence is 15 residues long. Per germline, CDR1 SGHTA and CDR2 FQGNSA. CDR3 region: CASSFREGALGGYTF. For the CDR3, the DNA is TGTGCCAGCAGCTTTAGGGAGGGGGCGCTGGGGGGCTACACCTTC.

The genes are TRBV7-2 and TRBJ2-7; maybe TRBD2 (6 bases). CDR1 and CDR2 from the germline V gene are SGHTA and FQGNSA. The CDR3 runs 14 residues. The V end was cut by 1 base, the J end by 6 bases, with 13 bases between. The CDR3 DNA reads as TGTGCCAGCAGCTTAGGACAGCGGGCATTCGAGCAGTACGTC. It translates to CASSLGQRAFEQYV.

The CDR3 DNA follows: TGCAGTGCCCTGTCGGGCGGGAAGACCCAGTACTTC. This sequence encodes CSALSGGKTQYF. The rearrangement links TRBV20-1 to TRBJ2-5; TRBD2 might be the D (6 bases). The CDR3 is 12 residues long. Germline V gene data show CDR1 as DFQATT and CDR2 as SNEGSKA (reference sequence). V lost 6 bases and J 6 bases, leaving 14 bases between the germline ends.

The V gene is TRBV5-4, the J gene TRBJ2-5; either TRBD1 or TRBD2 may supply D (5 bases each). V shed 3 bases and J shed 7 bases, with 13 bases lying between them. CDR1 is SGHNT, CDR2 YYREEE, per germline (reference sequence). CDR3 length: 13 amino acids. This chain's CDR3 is CASSSWGSATQYF. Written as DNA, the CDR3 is TGTGCCAGCAGCTCTTGGGGGAGTGCGACCCAGTACTTC.

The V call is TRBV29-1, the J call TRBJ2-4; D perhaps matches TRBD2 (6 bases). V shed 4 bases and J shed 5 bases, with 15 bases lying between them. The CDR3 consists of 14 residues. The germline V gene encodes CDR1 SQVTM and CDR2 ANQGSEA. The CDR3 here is CSVVGGAGENIQYF. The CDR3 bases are TGCAGCGTTGTAGGCGGGGCTGGGGAAAACATTCAGTACTTC.